The 21 T cell receptor beta chains below come from one sample, sequenced in a study of cytomegalovirus exposure and HLA in healthy donors. The repertoire was sequenced with immunoSEQ multiplex PCR; TCRdb's copy has only in-frame clones and lacks some. The sample has 200,000 or so clones, around 90% seen once. Sequencing used PBMCs. These receptors all come from a woman younger than 30 in good health and CMV-seronegative.

The J gene is TRBJ1-1, the V gene TRBV5-6; D perhaps matches TRBD1 (5 bases). The CDR3 spans 14 residues. Trimming shortened V by 2 bases and J by 7 bases, and 15 bases separated the two germline ends. Germline assignment: CDR1 SGHDT and CDR2 YYEEEE. As DNA, the CDR3 is TGTGCCAGCAGCTTAGGGGCCCCCAGAATTGAAGCTTTCTTT. Protein sequence: CASSLGAPRIEAFF.

The J gene is TRBJ2-7, the V gene TRBV11-3; D is unclear. V was shortened by 2 bases and J by 2 bases, with 10 bases between the two germline ends. The CDR3 covers 14 residues. The germline gives CDR1 SGHNT, CDR2 YENEEA. The CDR3 coding sequence is TGTGCCAGCAGCTTAAGCGCCCGTCCCTACGAGCAGTACTTC. This sequence encodes CASSLSARPYEQYF.

V gene TRBV10-2 combines with J gene TRBJ1-2, with D perhaps matching TRBD1 (6 bases). Germline-derived CDR1 and CDR2 are WSHSY and SAAADI. CDR3 length: 15 amino acids. V lost 4 bases and J lost 0, with 12 bases in between. The CDR3 DNA follows: TGCGCCAGCAGTGGCTGGACAGAAACTAACTATGGCTACACCTTC. This translates into CASSGWTETNYGYTF.

The chain is built from TRBV5-1 and TRBJ1-3; a possible D gene is TRBD1 (5 bases). Germline loops: CDR1 SGHRS, CDR2 YFSETQ. This CDR3 is 16 amino acids long. With 0 bases removed from V and 0 bases from J, the gap between germline ends came to 10 bases. The CDR3 reads CASSLADSISGNTIYF. The DNA for the CDR3 is TGCGCCAGCAGCTTGGCCGACAGTATCTCTGGAAACACCATATATTTT.

V is TRBV5-1 and J is TRBJ2-1; 9 bases are shared with TRBD2. With V trimmed by 4 bases and J by 6 bases, 5 bases remained unmatched. CDR3 size: 14 residues. Germline assignment: CDR1 SGHRS and CDR2 YFSETQ. In DNA, the CDR3 is TGCGCCAGCAGCCTTAGCGGGAGTGGCAATGAGCAGTTCTTC. The encoded protein is CASSLSGSGNEQFF.

The gene calls are TRBV11-2 and TRBJ1-6; 9 nucleotides line up with TRBD1. From germline, CDR1 is SGHAT and CDR2 FQNNGV. The V segment lost 7 bases and the J segment 2 bases; nucleotides outside the gene matches: 9. There are 17 residues in the CDR3. CDR3 in amino acids: CASNAIRDRAYNSPLHF. In DNA form, the CDR3 reads TGTGCCAGCAACGCGATCCGGGACAGGGCCTATAATTCACCCCTCCACTTT. The full variable domain, its missing parts supplied by reference TRBV11-2 and TRBJ1-6, is EAGVAQSPRYKIIEKRQSVAFWCNPISGHATLYWYQQILGQGPKLLIQFQNNGVVDDSQLPKDRFSAERLKGVDSTLKIQPAKLEDSAVYLCASNAIRDRAYNSPLHFGNGTRLTVT.

The rearrangement joins TRBV6-5 to TRBJ1-6; 10 bases line up with TRBD1. The V and J ends lost 2 bases and 9 bases, in that order; junction bases with no gene match: 4. The CDR3 is 15 amino acids. Germline V gene lookup returns CDR1 MNHEY and CDR2 SVGAGI. CDR3 sequence (DNA): TGTGCCAGCAGTTACGGGGACAGGGGAGGTTCACCCCTCCACTTT. Translation: CASSYGDRGGSPLHF.

The chain has TRBV19 and TRBJ2-6, with 7 bases lining up with TRBD1. CDR3 size: 16 residues. V trimming: 5 bases; J trimming: 4 bases; junction bases outside the gene matches: 8. Germline values: CDR1 LNHDA, CDR2 SQIVND (reference sequence). CDR3 nucleotide sequence: TGTGCCAGTAGTGGGGACAGTCGACGGGGGGCCAACGTCCTGACTTTC. Translating gives CASSGDSRRGANVLTF.

V usage is TRBV27 and J usage is TRBJ1-1, with D uncertain. The CDR3 contains 12 residues. Trimming took off 6 bases at V and 2 bases at J, with 7 bases between the two ends. Germline V lookup: CDR1 MNHEY, CDR2 SMNVEV (reference sequence). CDR3 coding DNA: TGTGCCAGCAGCGTCGGTAACACTGAAGCTTTCTTT. Amino acids: CASSVGNTEAFF.

There are a few counts of this clone. The gene calls are TRBV30 and TRBJ1-5; 7 bases align to TRBD1. V lost 4 bases and J lost 5; bases outside the gene matches: 8. Germline V gene lookup returns CDR1 GTSNPN and CDR2 SVGIG (reference sequence). The CDR3 covers 14 residues. The CDR3, as DNA: TGTGCCTGGACACACCGGACAGGACATCAGCCCCAGCATTTT. Amino acid sequence: CAWTHRTGHQPQHF.

This chain uses TRBV5-6 with TRBJ1-1, with D possibly TRBD1 on 6 matching bases. V was trimmed by 6 bases and J by 0 bases, leaving 15 bases between them. Germline V gives CDR1 SGHDT, CDR2 YYEEEE. This CDR3 region has 15 residues. The CDR3 nucleotides read TGTGCCAGCACAAACAGGGTAGGAATGAACACTGAAGCTTTCTTT. It encodes CASTNRVGMNTEAFF.

The chain couples TRBV28 to TRBJ1-4, with D unresolved. The V gene lost 2 bases and the J gene lost 4 bases, with 11 bases spanning the gap. In germline, CDR1 is MDHEN, CDR2 SYDVKM. There are 15 residues in the CDR3. The CDR3: CASSLPRGGNEKLFF. The CDR3 nucleotides read TGTGCCAGCAGTTTACCCCGGGGTGGTAATGAAAAACTGTTTTTT. Looking up the rest from reference TRBV28 and TRBJ1-4 gives the full variable domain: DVKVTQSSRYLVKRTGEKVFLECVQDMDHENMFWYRQDPGLGLRLIYFSYDVKMKEKGDIPEGYSVSREKKERFSLILESASTNQTSMYLCASSLPRGGNEKLFFGSGTQLSVL.

This chain links TRBV5-1 with TRBJ2-3, with 8 bases that match TRBD2. CDR3 length: 16 residues. Losses at the gene ends were 4 bases for V and 8 bases for J; bases not matched to a gene: 15. CDR1 is SGHRS and CDR2 is YFSETQ in the germline V gene. CDR3 sequence (DNA): TGCGCCAGCAGCATTAGAACCCCGGGACTAGGGGGTACGCAGTATTTT. It codes for CASSIRTPGLGGTQYF.

This clone was detected only once. The chain links TRBV2 to TRBJ2-1, with 7 bases that match TRBD1. Trimming removed 5 bases from V and 8 bases from J; junction bases left unmatched: 3. The CDR3 is made up of 12 amino acids. CDR1 and CDR2 from the germline V gene are SNHLY and FYNNEI. The CDR3 loop reads CASSSTGHEQFF. The CDR3 region has the DNA TGTGCCAGCAGTTCGACAGGGCATGAGCAGTTCTTC.

The chain links TRBV18 to TRBJ2-3; D call uncertain. The germline CDR1 and CDR2 sequences are KGHSH and LQKENI. V gave up 3 bases and J gave up 9 bases, with 13 bases separating them. This CDR3 has 13 amino acids. CDR3 sequence: CASSPSEASTQYF. DNA for the CDR3: TGTGCCAGCTCACCTTCAGAAGCGAGCACGCAGTATTTT.

This clone has more than one count but fewer than ten. This chain uses TRBV2 with TRBJ2-2; the D gene is possibly TRBD2 (5 bases). CDR1 is SNHLY, CDR2 FYNNEI, per germline. CDR3 size: 14 residues. Trimming pared 7 bases from V and 7 bases from J, leaving 16 bases between. The CDR3 DNA reads TGTGCCAGCAATCCTCTTGCTGGGAGCGGGGAGCTGTTTTTT. Translated: CASNPLAGSGELFF.

This clone was observed a handful of times. This sequence joins TRBV6-5 and TRBJ1-2; D is perhaps TRBD1 (5 bases). Trimming cost V 6 bases and J 4 bases, with 12 bases left between them. Germline CDR1 reads MNHEY; CDR2 reads SVGAGI. The CDR3 extends over 13 amino acids. This CDR3 reads CASSPAGIYGYTF. The DNA for the CDR3 is TGTGCCAGCAGCCCCGCAGGGATCTATGGCTACACCTTC.

The CDR3 nucleotides read TGTGCCAGCAGCCAAGCCCCCAGGGGCAGGGGCCTTGAAGCTTTCTTT. Translation gives CASSQAPRGRGLEAFF. The chain has TRBV14 and TRBJ1-1; tentative D call: TRBD1 (6 bases). Trimming took 1 base from V and 7 from J, leaving 19 bases between them. CDR1 and CDR2 (germline): SGHDN, FVKESK. The CDR3 extends over 16 amino acids.

The chain is built from TRBV29-1 and TRBJ2-3; the D gene is possibly TRBD1 (6 bases). The CDR3 extends over 13 amino acids. Per germline, CDR1 SQVTM and CDR2 ANQGSEA. V dropped 7 bases and J dropped 6 bases, with 17 bases sitting between them. CDR3 nucleotides: TGCAGCGGGACGACTCTGGGACACGATACGCAGTATTTT. Protein: CSGTTLGHDTQYF.

V gene TRBV7-2 combines with J gene TRBJ2-1; TRBD2 matches 7 bases. Trimming took 5 bases from V and 4 from J; bases not matched to a gene: 5. CDR3 length: 14 residues. Germline V gives CDR1 SGHTA, CDR2 FQGNSA. The CDR3 DNA reads as TGTGCCAGCAGCCTTACAGCGGGATACAATGAGCAGTTCTTC. The encoded protein is CASSLTAGYNEQFF. Variable domain in full (rest from reference TRBV7-2 and TRBJ2-1): GAGVSQSPSNKVTEKGKDVELRCDPISGHTALYWYRQSLGQGLEFLIYFQGNSAPDKSGLPSDRFSAERTGGSVSTLTIQRTQQEDSAVYLCASSLTAGYNEQFFGPGTRLTVL.

In regard to this clone: Other DNA sequences in this sample translate to the same CDR3. The chain combines TRBV29-1 with TRBJ2-3; 7 nucleotides match TRBD1. The V gene's germline CDR1 is SQVTM and CDR2 ANQGSEA. This CDR3 spans 13 amino acids. Trimming took 6 bases from V and 2 from J; bases not matched to a gene: 5. The DNA of the CDR3 is TGCAGCGTCCGACAGGGTTCCACAGATACGCAGTATTTT. Amino acids: CSVRQGSTDTQYF.